This TCR beta chain was recovered during a study of response to subunit inactivated influenza vaccine. Of note for this clonotype: Its cognate antigen is unknown.

MiXCR was run by TCRdb on the RT-PCR reads, yielding one entry per CDR3 protein. This table has around 650,000 distinct CDR3 sequences, 15% to 18% appearing once. The CDR3 has 16 amino acids. Germline V gene sequence: CDR1 KGHDR, CDR2 SFDVKD. The V gene end was trimmed by 5 bases and the J gene end by 10 bases; junction bases not matched to a gene: 9. Notes on the study in general: Every seasonal influenza vaccination brings in few new T cells, the authors suggested.

The specimen comprised PBMCs from blood, sampled about 13 days after vaccination. V is TRBV24-1 and J is TRBJ2-1, with 14 bases lining up with TRBD2. The receptor's source is a middle-aged man who received an inactivated influenza vaccine. For the CDR3, the DNA is TGTGCCACCAGTGGACCGGGACTAGCGGGGGTAGAGGAGCAGTTCTTC. This encodes CATSGPGLAGVEEQFF.